The entry below describes one T cell receptor beta chain. Clones were sequenced by immunoSEQ multiplex PCR, and TCRdb holds only the in-frame ones, with some missing. The sample includes over 100,000 clones, about nine tenths of them seen just once. Trimming stripped 4 bases from V and 4 bases from J, with 8 bases between. Germline CDR1 reads SGHNT; CDR2 reads YENEEA. This CDR3 contains 13 residues. The data derive from a study of OX40 agonist ivuxolimab in advanced cancers. Study information: The treatment was a fully human IgG2 OX40 agonist, ivuxolimab. Age averaged around 59 years (range roughly 23 to 79), and 82.7% were male.

The TCR sequence derives from an adult with an advanced solid tumor such as melanoma, head and neck, liver or kidney cancer. Sequencing was performed on CD4+ or CD8+ T cells sorted from blood, taken in a trial of the OX40 agonist ivuxolimab. V usage is TRBV11-3 and J usage is TRBJ2-1; D uncertain. DNA of the CDR3: TGTGCCAGCAGCTCCGGACCTTACAATGAGCAGTTCTTC. Translation gives CASSSGPYNEQFF.